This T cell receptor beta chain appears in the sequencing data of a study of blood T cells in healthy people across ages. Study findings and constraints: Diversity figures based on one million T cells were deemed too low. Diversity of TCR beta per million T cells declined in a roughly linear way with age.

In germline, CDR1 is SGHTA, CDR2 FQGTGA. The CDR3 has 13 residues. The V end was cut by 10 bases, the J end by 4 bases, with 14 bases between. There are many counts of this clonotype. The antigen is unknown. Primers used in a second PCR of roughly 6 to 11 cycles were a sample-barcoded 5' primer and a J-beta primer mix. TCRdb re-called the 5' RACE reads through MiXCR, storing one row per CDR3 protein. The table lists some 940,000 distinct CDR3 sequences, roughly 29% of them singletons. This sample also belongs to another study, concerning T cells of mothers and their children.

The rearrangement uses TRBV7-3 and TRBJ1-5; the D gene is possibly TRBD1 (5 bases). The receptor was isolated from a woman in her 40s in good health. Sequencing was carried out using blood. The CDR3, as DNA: TGTGCCACTAGTGAGGGGCCAAATCAGCCCCAGCATTTT. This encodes CATSEGPNQPQHF.